This TCR beta chain comes out of a study of blood T cell repertoires in COVID-19. Study details: The cDNA or gDNA used as material had been derived from T cells, B-cell-depleted T cells, or PBMCs.

Profiled with immunoSEQ multiplex PCR; TCRdb holds only in-frame clones, not every one. Of some 340,000 clones in the sample, 83% were seen once. V dropped 1 base and J dropped 5 bases, with 8 bases sitting between them. The length of the CDR3 is 13 residues. Germline CDR1 is SSHAT and CDR2 is FNYEAQ (reference sequence). The genes are TRBV7-7 and TRBJ2-5; weak D call: TRBD2 (6 bases). This sequence originates from a man between 25 and 39 years old with active or convalescent COVID-19. Sequencing input: peripheral blood. In DNA form, the CDR3 reads TGTGCCAGCAGCTTAGTTGGGACTGAGACCCAGTACTTC. Its protein is CASSLVGTETQYF.